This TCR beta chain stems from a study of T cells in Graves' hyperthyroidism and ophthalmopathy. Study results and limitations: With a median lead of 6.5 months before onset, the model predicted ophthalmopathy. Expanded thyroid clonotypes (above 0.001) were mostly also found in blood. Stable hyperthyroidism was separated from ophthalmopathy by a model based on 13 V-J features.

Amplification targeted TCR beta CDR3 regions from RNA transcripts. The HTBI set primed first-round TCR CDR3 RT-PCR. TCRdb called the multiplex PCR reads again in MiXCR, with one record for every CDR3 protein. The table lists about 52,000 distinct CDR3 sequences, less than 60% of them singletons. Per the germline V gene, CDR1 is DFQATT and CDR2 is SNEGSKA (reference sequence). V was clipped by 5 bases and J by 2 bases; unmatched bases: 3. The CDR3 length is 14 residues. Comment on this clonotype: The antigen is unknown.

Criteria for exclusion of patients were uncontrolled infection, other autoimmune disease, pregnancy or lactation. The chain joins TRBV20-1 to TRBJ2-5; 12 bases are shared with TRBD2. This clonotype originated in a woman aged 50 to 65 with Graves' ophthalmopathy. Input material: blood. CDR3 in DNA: TGCAGTGCTCCCGGGACTAGCGGGCAAGAGACCCAGTACTTC. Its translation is CSAPGTSGQETQYF.